The 9 T cell receptor beta chains in this list originate from one sample, sequenced in a study of T cells after yellow fever vaccination. TCRdb re-called the 5' RACE reads through MiXCR, storing one row per CDR3 protein. The sample holds about 300,000 distinct CDR3 sequences, around 7% seen once. The starting material was PBMCs, obtained around 45 days after the first yellow fever vaccination. The source of these receptors is a man aged 18 to 30 who received the YFV17D yellow fever vaccine.

This clonotype turned up a few times. This chain connects TRBV6-5 to TRBJ1-2; 9 positions agree with TRBD1. Germline V lookup: CDR1 MNHEY, CDR2 SVGAGI. The CDR3 sequence is 15 residues long. V shed 2 bases, J shed 6 bases, and the junction held 7 bases outside the gene matches. The CDR3 loop reads CASSYPGTGRDGYTF. The CDR3 coding sequence is TGTGCCAGCAGTTACCCCGGGACAGGGAGAGATGGCTACACCTTC.

The sample holds many counts of this clonotype. CDR3 residues: CSARQPQGSGELFF. CDR3 nucleotide sequence: TGCAGTGCTCGTCAACCCCAGGGGTCCGGGGAGCTGTTTTTT. V is TRBV20-1 and J is TRBJ2-2; possible D gene TRBD1, 6 bases. Trimming shortened V by 5 bases and J by 6 bases, and 16 bases separated the two germline ends. The CDR3 consists of 14 residues. The V gene's germline CDR1 is DFQATT and CDR2 SNEGSKA (reference sequence).

A few counts support this clonotype. The V gene is TRBV27, the J gene TRBJ2-7; D is tentatively TRBD1 or TRBD2 (6 bases each). V gave up 6 bases and J gave up 3 bases, with 18 bases separating them. This CDR3 is 15 amino acids long. Per the germline V gene, CDR1 is MNHEY and CDR2 is SMNVEV (reference sequence). CDR3 sequence: CASSPAGGTNYEQYF. As DNA, the CDR3 is TGTGCCAGCAGCCCAGCGGGCGGGACAAACTACGAGCAGTACTTC.

Note on this clonotype: The germline gene is not matched at one end of the junction; a read error may be the cause. V is TRBV7-7 and J is TRBJ2-1; 7 bases align to TRBD2. The germline V gene encodes CDR1 SSHAT and CDR2 FNYEAQ (reference sequence). This CDR3 spans 15 amino acids. This chain's CDR3 is CASSLEAGYYNEQFF. The CDR3, as DNA: TGTGCTAGCAGCTTAGAAGCGGGGTACTACAATGAGCAGTTCTTC.

Only a few counts were recorded for this clonotype. V and J are TRBV7-2 and TRBJ2-3; D is unclear. This CDR3 contains 16 residues. Between the trimmed V and J ends, which lost 0 bases and 8 bases, there was a span of 18 bases. Germline loops: CDR1 SGHTA, CDR2 FQGNSA. As DNA, the CDR3 is TGTGCCAGCAGCTTAGCTCCAGCCTCTTCTCAGCCTACGCAGTATTTT. This encodes CASSLAPASSQPTQYF.

This clonotype was counted between two and nine times. The CDR3 here is CASSLAGRQSYNEQFF. Written as DNA, the CDR3 is TGTGCCAGCAGCTTAGCAGGGCGACAGTCCTACAATGAGCAGTTCTTC. The V gene is TRBV7-2, the J gene TRBJ2-1, with D perhaps matching TRBD1 (5 bases). The V end lost 0 bases, the J end lost 1 base, and 10 bases lay between the germline ends. Germline V gene sequence: CDR1 SGHTA, CDR2 FQGNSA. This CDR3 spans 16 amino acids.

This clonotype has just a few counts. This chain uses TRBV5-1 with TRBJ1-1, with D perhaps TRBD1 (5 bases). CDR3 length: 15 amino acids. V shed 4 bases and J shed 2 bases, with 15 bases lying between them. Germline V gene lookup returns CDR1 SGHRS and CDR2 YFSETQ. CDR3 coding DNA: TGCGCCAGCAGCCCCGGGACCGACACTAACACTGAAGCTTTCTTT. It encodes CASSPGTDTNTEAFF.

This clonotype was picked up a small number of times. The chain links TRBV11-2 to TRBJ2-6; 8 nucleotides align to TRBD1. Germline V gives CDR1 SGHAT, CDR2 FQNNGV. The CDR3 sequence is 16 residues long. Trimming cost V 3 bases and J 4 bases; bases outside gene matches: 5. This chain's CDR3 is CASSFQGASGANVLTF. In DNA form, the CDR3 reads TGTGCCAGCAGCTTCCAGGGGGCGTCGGGGGCCAACGTCCTGACTTTC.

As to this clonotype: A much larger clonotype is one base distant, so this may be a read error. The genes are TRBV28 and TRBJ2-7, with D unresolved. The CDR3 runs to 12 residues. Germline CDR1 and CDR2: MDHEN and SYDVKM. V lost 4 bases, J lost 3 bases, and 7 bases lay in between. The CDR3 DNA reads TGTGCCAGCAGTTCCCCGGGCTACGAGCAGTACGTC. This codes for CASSSPGYEQYV.